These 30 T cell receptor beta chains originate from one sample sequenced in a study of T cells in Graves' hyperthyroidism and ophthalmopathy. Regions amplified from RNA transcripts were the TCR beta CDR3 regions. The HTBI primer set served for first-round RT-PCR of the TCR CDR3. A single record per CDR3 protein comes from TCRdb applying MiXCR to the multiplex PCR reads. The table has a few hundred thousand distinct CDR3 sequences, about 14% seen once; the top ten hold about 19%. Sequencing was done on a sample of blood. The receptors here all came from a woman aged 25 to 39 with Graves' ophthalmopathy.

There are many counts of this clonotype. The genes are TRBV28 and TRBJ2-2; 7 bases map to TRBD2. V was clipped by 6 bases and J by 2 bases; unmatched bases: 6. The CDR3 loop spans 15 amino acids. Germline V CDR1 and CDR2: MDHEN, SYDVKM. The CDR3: CASRSGGVNTGELFF. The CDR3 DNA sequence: TGTGCCAGCAGATCGGGGGGAGTAAACACCGGGGAGCTGTTTTTT.

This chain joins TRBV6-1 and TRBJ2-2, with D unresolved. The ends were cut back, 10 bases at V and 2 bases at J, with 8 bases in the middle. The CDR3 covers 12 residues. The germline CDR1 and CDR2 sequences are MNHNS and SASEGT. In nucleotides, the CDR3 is TGTGCCATCCTAAAAAACACCGGGGAGCTGTTTTTT. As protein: CAILKNTGELFF.

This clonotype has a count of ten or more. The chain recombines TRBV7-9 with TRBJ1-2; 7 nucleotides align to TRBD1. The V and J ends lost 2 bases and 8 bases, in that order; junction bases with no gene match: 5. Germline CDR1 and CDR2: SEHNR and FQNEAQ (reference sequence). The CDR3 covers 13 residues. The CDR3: CASSLTGDHGYTF. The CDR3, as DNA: TGTGCCAGCAGCTTAACAGGGGATCACGGCTACACCTTC.

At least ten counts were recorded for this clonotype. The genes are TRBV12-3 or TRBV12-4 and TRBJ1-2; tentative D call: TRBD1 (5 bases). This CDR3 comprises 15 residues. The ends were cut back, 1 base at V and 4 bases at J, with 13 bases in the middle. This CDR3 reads CASSLGAGRTYGYTF. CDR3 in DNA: TGTGCCAGCAGTTTAGGGGCAGGGCGGACCTATGGCTACACCTTC.

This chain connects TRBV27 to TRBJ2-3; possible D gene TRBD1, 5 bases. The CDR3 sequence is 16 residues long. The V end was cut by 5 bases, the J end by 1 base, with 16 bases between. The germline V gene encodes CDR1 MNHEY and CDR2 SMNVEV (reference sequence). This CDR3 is CASSGFTGAGTDTQYF. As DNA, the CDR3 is TGTGCCAGCAGTGGGTTCACTGGGGCCGGCACAGATACGCAGTATTTT.

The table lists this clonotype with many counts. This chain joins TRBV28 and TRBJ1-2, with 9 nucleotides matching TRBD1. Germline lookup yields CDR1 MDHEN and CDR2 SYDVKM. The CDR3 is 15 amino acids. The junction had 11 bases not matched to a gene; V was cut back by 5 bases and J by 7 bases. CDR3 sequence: CASSPTGGKGFGYTF. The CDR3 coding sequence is TGTGCCAGCAGTCCAACAGGGGGCAAGGGTTTTGGCTACACCTTC.

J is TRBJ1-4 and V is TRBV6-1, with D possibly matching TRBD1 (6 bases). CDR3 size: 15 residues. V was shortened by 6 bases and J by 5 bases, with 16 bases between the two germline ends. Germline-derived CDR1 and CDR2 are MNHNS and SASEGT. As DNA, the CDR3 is TGTGCCAGCAGGAACGCTCAGGGGAACAATGAAAAACTGTTTTTT. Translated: CASRNAQGNNEKLFF.

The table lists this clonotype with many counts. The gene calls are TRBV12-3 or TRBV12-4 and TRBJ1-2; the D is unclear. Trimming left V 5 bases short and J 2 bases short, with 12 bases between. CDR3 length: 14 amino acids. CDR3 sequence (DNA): TGTGCCAGCAGTCAAGGACGTGGAAACTATGGCTACACCTTC. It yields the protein CASSQGRGNYGYTF.

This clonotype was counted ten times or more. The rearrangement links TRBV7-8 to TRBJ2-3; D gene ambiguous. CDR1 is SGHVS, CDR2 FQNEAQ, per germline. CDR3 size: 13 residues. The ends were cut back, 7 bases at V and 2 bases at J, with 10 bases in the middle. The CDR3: CASILKITDTQYF. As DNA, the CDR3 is TGTGCCAGCATACTTAAGATCACAGATACGCAGTATTTT.

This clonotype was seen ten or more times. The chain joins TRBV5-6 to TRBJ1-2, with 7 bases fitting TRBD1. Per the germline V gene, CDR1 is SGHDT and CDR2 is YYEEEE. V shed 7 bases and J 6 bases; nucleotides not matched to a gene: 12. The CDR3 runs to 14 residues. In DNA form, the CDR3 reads TGTGCCAGCCACTTGACAGGGATTGGCGATGGCTACACCTTC. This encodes CASHLTGIGDGYTF.

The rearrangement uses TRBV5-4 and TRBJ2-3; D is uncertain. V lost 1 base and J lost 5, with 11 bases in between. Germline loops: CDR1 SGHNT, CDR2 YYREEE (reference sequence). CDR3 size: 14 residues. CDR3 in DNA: TGTGCCAGCAGCTTGCTATCGAACATAGATACGCAGTATTTT. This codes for CASSLLSNIDTQYF. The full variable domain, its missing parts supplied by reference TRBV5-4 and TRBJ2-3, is ETGVTQSPTHLIKTRGQQVTLRCSSQSGHNTVSWYQQALGQGPQFIFQYYREEENGRGNFPPRFSGLQFPNYSSELNVNALELDDSALYLCASSLLSNIDTQYFGPGTRLTVL.

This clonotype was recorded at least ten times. CDR3 loop: CASSFLGLAGGRGEQFF. DNA for the CDR3: TGTGCCAGCAGCTTTCTAGGGCTAGCGGGGGGTCGTGGAGAGCAGTTCTTC. This chain links TRBV11-2 with TRBJ2-1; 11 bases line up with TRBD2. Unmatched junction bases numbered 14, after V lost 3 bases and J lost 10 bases. The CDR3 consists of 17 residues. CDR1 and CDR2 from the germline V gene are SGHAT and FQNNGV. The full variable domain, rest sourced from reference TRBV11-2 and TRBJ2-1, is EAGVAQSPRYKIIEKRQSVAFWCNPISGHATLYWYQQILGQGPKLLIQFQNNGVVDDSQLPKDRFSAERLKGVDSTLKIQPAKLEDSAVYLCASSFLGLAGGRGEQFFGPGTRLTVL.

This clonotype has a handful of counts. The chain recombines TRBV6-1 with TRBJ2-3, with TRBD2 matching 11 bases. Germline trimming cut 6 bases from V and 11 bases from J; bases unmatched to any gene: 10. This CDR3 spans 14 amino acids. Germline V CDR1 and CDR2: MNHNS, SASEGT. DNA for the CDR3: TGTGCCAGCAGCGGAGGGACTAGCGGATCCCGGCAGTATTTT. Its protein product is CASSGGTSGSRQYF.

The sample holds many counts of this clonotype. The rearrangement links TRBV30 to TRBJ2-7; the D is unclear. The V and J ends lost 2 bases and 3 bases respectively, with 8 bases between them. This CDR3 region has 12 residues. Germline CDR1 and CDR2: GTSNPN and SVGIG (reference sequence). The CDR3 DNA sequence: TGTGCCTGGAGTTACAGCTACTACGAGCAGTACTTC. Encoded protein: CAWSYSYYEQYF.

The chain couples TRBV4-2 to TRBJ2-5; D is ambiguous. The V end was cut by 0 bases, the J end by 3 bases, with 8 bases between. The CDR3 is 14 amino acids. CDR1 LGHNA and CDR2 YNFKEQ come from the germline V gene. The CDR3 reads CASSQEPREETQYF. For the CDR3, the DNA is TGTGCCAGCAGCCAAGAACCCAGAGAAGAGACCCAGTACTTC.

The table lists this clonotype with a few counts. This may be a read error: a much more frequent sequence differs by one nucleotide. CDR3 in DNA: TGTGCCAGCAGACAAGGTGGGGGGTCCTCGGATCAGCCCCAGCATTTT. This gives the protein CASRQGGGSSDQPQHF. The chain joins TRBV28 to TRBJ1-5; D is possibly TRBD1 (5 bases). V dropped 6 bases and J dropped 5 bases, with 20 bases sitting between them. This CDR3 region has 16 residues. Germline loops: CDR1 MDHEN, CDR2 SYDVKM.

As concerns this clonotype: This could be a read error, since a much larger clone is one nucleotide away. CDR3 nucleotide sequence: TGTGCCAGCCAGGACAGGGAGGTTTTGGATACGCAGTATTTT. It yields the protein CASQDREVLDTQYF. The genes are TRBV6-4 and TRBJ2-3; TRBD1 matches 8 bases. Germline V gene data show CDR1 as MRHNA and CDR2 as SNTAGT. After removal of 8 bases from V and 6 bases from J, the junction contained 10 bases not matched to a gene. The CDR3 length is 14 residues.

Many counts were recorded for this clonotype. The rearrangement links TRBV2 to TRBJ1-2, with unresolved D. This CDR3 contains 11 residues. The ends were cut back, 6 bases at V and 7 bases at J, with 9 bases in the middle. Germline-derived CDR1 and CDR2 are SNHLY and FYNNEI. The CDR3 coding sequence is TGTGCCAGCAGGACACCCCTTGGCTACACCTTC. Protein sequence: CASRTPLGYTF.

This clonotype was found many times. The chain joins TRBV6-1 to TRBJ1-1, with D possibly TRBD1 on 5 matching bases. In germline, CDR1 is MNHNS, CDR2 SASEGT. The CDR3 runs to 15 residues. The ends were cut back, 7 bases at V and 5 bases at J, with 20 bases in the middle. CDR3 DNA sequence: TGTGCCAGCACCCAGGTGGGGGGAGTAGGTACTGAAGCTTTCTTT. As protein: CASTQVGGVGTEAFF.

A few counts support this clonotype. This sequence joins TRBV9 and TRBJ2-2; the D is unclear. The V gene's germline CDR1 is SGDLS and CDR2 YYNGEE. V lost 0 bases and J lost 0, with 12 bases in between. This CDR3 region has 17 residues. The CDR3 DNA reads TGTGCCAGCAGCGTAGCTCGTGGGGAACCGAACACCGGGGAGCTGTTTTTT. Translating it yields CASSVARGEPNTGELFF.

The DNA for the CDR3 is TGTGCCAGCAGCCCCGGCCCCGGGACAGGGGGGCAGCCCCAGCATTTT. It translates to CASSPGPGTGGQPQHF. The J gene is TRBJ1-5, the V gene TRBV4-2; 11 positions match TRBD1. Germline loops: CDR1 LGHNA, CDR2 YNFKEQ. The trim removed 4 bases at V and 7 bases at J, leaving 9 bases unmatched. This CDR3 is 16 amino acids long.

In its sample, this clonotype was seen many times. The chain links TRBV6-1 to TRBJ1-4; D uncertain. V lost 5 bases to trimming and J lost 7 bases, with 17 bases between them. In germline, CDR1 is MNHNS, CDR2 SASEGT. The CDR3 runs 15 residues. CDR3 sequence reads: CASSLGERSTEKLFF. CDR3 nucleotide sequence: TGTGCCAGCAGTTTGGGTGAGAGGTCGACTGAAAAACTGTTTTTT.

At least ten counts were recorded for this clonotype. The DNA for the CDR3 is TGTGCCAGCAGTCCCCCCCTTGGGAATGAGCAGTTCTTC. This sequence encodes CASSPPLGNEQFF. The V call is TRBV28, the J call TRBJ2-1; D uncertain. CDR1 MDHEN and CDR2 SYDVKM come from the germline V gene. With 5 bases removed from V and 7 bases from J, the gap between germline ends came to 12 bases. The CDR3 extends over 13 amino acids.

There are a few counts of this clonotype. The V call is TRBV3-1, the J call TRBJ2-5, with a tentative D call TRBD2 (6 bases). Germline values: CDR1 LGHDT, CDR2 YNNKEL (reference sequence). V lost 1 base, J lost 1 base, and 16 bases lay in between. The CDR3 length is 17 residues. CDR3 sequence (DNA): TGTGCCAGCAGCCAAGGTCGACTAGGGCACCTCCAAGAGACCCAGTACTTC. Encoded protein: CASSQGRLGHLQETQYF.

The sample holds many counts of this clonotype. CDR3 amino acids: CSARSGRAYEQYF. DNA for the CDR3: TGCAGTGCTAGATCCGGGAGGGCCTACGAGCAGTACTTC. The chain has TRBV20-1 and TRBJ2-7; 8 bases match TRBD2. Germline CDR1 DFQATT, CDR2 SNEGSKA (reference sequence). Germline trimming cut 2 bases from V and 2 bases from J; bases unmatched to any gene: 2. The CDR3 loop spans 13 amino acids.

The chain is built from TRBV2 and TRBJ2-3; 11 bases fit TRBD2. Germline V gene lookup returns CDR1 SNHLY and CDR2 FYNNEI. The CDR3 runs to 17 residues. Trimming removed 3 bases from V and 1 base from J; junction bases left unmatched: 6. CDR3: CASSDFVAGGRTDTQYF. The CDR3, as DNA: TGTGCCAGCAGTGATTTCGTAGCGGGGGGGCGCACAGATACGCAGTATTTT.

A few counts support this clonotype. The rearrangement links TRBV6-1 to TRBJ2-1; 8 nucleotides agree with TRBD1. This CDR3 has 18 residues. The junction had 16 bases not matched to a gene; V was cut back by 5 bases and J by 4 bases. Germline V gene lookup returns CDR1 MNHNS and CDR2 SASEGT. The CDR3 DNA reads TGTGCCAGCAGTTCACACGCCAACCGGGACAGGCAGTACAATGAGCAGTTCTTC. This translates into CASSSHANRDRQYNEQFF.

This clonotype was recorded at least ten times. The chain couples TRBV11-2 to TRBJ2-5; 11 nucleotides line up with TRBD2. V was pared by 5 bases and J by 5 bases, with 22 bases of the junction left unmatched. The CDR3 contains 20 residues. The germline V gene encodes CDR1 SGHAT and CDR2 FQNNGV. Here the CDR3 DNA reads TGTGCCAGCAGCCCCCCGTGGCTAGCGGGGGGAGTAGGACCTCACGAGACCCAGTACTTC. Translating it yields CASSPPWLAGGVGPHETQYF. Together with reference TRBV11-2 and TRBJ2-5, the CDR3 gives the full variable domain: EAGVAQSPRYKIIEKRQSVAFWCNPISGHATLYWYQQILGQGPKLLIQFQNNGVVDDSQLPKDRFSAERLKGVDSTLKIQPAKLEDSAVYLCASSPPWLAGGVGPHETQYFGPGTRLLVL.

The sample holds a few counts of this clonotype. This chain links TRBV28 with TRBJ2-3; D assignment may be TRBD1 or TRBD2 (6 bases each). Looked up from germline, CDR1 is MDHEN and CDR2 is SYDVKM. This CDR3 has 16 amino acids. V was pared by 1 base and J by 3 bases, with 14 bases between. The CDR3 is CASSLYEGEATDTQYF. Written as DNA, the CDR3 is TGTGCCAGCAGTTTATATGAGGGGGAGGCGACAGATACGCAGTATTTT.

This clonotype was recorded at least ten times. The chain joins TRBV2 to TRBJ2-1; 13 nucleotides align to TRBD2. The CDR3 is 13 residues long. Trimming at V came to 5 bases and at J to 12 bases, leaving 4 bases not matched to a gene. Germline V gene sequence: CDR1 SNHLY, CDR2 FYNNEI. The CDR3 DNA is TGTGCCAGCAGTTTGACTAGCGGGGGGTCGCAGTTCTTC. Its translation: CASSLTSGGSQFF.